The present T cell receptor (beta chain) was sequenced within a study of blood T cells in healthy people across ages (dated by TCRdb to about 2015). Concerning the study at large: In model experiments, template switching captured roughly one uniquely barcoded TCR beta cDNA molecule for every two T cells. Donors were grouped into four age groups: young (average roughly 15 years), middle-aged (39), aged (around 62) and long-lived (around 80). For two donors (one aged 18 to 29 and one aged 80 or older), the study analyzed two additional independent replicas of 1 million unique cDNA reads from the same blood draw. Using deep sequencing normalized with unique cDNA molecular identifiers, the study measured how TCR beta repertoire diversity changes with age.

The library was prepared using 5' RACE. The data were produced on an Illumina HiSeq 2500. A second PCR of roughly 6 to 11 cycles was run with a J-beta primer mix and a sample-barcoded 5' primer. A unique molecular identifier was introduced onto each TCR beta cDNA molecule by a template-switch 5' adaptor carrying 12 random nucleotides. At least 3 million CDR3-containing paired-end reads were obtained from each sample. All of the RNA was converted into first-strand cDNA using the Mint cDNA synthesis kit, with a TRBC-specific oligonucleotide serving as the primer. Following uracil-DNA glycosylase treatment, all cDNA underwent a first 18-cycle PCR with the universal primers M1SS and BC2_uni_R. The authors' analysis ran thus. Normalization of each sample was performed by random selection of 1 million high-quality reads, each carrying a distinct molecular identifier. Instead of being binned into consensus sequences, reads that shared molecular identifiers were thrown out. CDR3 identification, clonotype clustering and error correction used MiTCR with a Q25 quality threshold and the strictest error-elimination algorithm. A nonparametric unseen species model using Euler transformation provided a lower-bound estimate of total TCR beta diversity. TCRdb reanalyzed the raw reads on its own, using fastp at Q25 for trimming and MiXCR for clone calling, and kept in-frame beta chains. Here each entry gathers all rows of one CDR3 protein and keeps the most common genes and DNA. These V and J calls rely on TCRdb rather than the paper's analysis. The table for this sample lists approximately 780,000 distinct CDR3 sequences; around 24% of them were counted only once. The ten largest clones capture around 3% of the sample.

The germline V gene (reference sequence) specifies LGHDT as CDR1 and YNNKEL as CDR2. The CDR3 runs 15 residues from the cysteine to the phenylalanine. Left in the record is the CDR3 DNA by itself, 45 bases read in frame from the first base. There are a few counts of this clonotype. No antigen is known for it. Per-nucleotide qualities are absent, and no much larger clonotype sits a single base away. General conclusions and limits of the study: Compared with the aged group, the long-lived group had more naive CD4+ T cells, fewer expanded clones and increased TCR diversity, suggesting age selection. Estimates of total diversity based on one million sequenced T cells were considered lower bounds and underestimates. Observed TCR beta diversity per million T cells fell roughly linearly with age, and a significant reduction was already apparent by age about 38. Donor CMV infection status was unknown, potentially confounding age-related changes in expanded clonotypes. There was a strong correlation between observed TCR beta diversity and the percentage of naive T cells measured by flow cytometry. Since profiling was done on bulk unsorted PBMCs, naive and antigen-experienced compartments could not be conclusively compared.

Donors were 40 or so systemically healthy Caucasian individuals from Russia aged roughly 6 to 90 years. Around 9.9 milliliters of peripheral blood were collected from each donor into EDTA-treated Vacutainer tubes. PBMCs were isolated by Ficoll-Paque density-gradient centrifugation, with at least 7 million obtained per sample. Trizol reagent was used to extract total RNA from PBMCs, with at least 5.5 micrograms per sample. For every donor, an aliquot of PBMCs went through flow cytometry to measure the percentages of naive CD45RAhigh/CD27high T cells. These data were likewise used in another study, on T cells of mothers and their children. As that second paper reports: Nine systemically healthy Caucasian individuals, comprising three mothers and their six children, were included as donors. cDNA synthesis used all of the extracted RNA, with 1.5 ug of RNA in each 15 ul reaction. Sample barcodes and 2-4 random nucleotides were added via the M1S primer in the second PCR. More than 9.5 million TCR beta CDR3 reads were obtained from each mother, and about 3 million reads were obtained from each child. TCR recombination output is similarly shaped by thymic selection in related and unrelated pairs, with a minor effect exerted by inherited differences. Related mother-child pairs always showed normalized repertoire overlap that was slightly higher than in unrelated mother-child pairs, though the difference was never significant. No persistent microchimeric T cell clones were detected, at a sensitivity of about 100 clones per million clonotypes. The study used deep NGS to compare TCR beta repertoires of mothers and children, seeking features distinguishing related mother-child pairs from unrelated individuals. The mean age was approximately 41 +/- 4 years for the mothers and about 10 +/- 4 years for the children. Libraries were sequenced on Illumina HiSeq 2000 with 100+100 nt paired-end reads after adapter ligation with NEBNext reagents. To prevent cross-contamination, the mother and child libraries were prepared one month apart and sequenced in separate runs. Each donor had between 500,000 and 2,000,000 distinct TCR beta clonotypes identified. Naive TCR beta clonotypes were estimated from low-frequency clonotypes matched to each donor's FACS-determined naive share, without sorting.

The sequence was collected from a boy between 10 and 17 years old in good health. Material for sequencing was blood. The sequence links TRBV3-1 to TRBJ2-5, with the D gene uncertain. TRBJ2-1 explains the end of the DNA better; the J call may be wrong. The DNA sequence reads TGTGCCAGCAGCCACACGCCGTTGCGGTACAATGAGCAGTTCTTC. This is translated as CASSHTPLRYNEQFF.